The present entry profiles one TCR beta chain with its context. The antigen is unknown. TCRdb's copy holds only in-frame clones and misses some; the assay was immunoSEQ multiplex PCR. Of roughly 25,000 clones in the sample, roughly 84% were seen once. The sample belongs to a study of PD-L1 blockade in urothelial cancer. The overall study: About 90% of the roughly 30 patients were men who had bladder-origin urothelial cancer. Patients had undergone 0 to 3 prior chemotherapy regimens.

General observations from the study: Greater 3-week expansion of tumor-associated blood clones was recorded for durable-benefit patients.

The V segment lost 5 bases and the J segment 5 bases; nucleotides outside the gene matches: 5. In germline, CDR1 is SGHTA, CDR2 FQGTGA. This CDR3 is 13 amino acids long. The sample in question was PBMCs, obtained around atezolizumab (anti-PD-L1) treatment. The sequence was collected from a man between 65 and 79 years old with urothelial cancer. The rearrangement links TRBV7-3 to TRBJ2-7; 8 positions agree with TRBD1. The CDR3 loop is CASSDRGRNEQYF. The CDR3 DNA sequence: TGTGCCAGCAGCGACAGGGGTCGCAACGAGCAGTACTTC.